The clone carrying this T cell receptor (beta chain) was recorded many times. The antigen is not known. J gave up 15 bases and V 3 bases, and 13 bases lay outside the gene matches. The CDR3 contains 14 residues. In germline, CDR1 is MNHEY, CDR2 SVGEGT. From the 5' RACE reads, TCRdb called clonotypes with MiXCR, one entry per CDR3 protein. This table has around 140,000 distinct CDR3 sequences, 7.7% appearing once. The sample is drawn from a study of T cells after yellow fever vaccination. General observations from the study: Post-booster samples contained most primary-vaccination clones (around 96% CD4, about 87% CD8).

This chain joins TRBV6-2 or TRBV6-3 and TRBJ2-1; TRBD2 matches at 8 bases. This clonotype originated in a man aged 25-45 years who received the YFV17D yellow fever vaccine. The specimen was CD4+ T cells sorted from PBMCs, collected 5 days after the yellow fever booster vaccination. CDR3 sequence reads: CASSYLRLGLAGFF. The CDR3 DNA sequence: TGTGCCAGCAGTTATCTTCGATTGGGGCTAGCGGGGTTCTTC.